This is a list of T cell receptor beta chains from one sample in a study of identical twins. Each CDR3 protein is one row after TCRdb ran MiXCR on the 5' RACE reads. This sample has approximately 230,000 distinct CDR3 sequences, with 6.5% found just once. The sample was also linked to a second study, of T cells expressing NK-cell markers.

The sequenced sample was CD8+ T cells sorted from blood. The receptors shown here come from a woman between 18 and 29 years old in good health. The CDR3 runs from the conserved cysteine through the conserved F or W. A D gene is named only where the DNA matches it firmly. The listing skips clone size in some rows; elsewhere it reads once, few, many or a size class.

D gene	V gene	clone size	J gene	CDR3 length	CDR3 protein	CDR3 DNA
NA	TRBV20-1	NA	TRBJ2-1	13	CSAMGTAWGEQFF	TGCAGTGCTATGGGGACCGCTTGGGGTGAGCAGTTCTTC
TRBD2	TRBV7-9	few	TRBJ2-1	17	CASSPGTSGWGDNEQFF	TGTGCCAGCAGCCCCGGGACTAGCGGGTGGGGGGACAATGAGCAGTTCTTC
NA	TRBV3-1	many	TRBJ2-1	15	CASRNRVEGYNEQFF	TGTGCCAGCAGGAACCGGGTGGAGGGCTACAATGAGCAGTTCTTC
NA	TRBV10-2	few	TRBJ1-5	14	CASSGVWARQPQHF	TGCGCCAGCAGTGGGGTGTGGGCTCGTCAGCCCCAGCATTTT
NA	TRBV12-3/TRBV12-4	many	TRBJ2-1	13	CASSSDPLNEQFF	TGTGCCAGCAGCTCCGACCCGTTGAATGAGCAGTTCTTC
NA	TRBV9	many	TRBJ1-1	15	CASSDPGGTNTEAFF	TGTGCCAGCAGCGATCCTGGGGGCACGAACACTGAAGCTTTCTTT
NA	TRBV15	NA	TRBJ2-3	14	CATSGPGSSDTQYF	TGTGCCACCAGCGGCCCGGGGTCTTCAGATACGCAGTATTTT
NA	TRBV14	few	TRBJ2-5	15	CASSQEGEGRETQYF	TGTGCCAGCAGCCAAGAGGGAGAGGGGAGAGAGACCCAGTACTTC
NA	TRBV6-1	NA	TRBJ2-7	14	CASGPSLESHEQYF	TGTGCCAGCGGCCCCTCCCTTGAATCCCACGAGCAGTACTTC
TRBD2	TRBV12-3/TRBV12-4	few	TRBJ2-2	18	CASTGLAGPAGNTGELFF	TGTGCCAGCACCGGACTAGCGGGGCCAGCCGGGAACACCGGGGAGCTGTTTTTT
TRBD2	TRBV4-1	few	TRBJ2-1	15	CASSSRGGAGDEQFF	TGCGCCAGCAGCTCTAGAGGTGGGGCGGGAGATGAGCAGTTCTTC
NA	TRBV6-5	NA	TRBJ2-7	14	CASSSLGTYYEQYF	TGTGCCAGCAGTTCACTCGGGACCTACTACGAGCAGTACTTC
NA	TRBV3-1	few	TRBJ2-1	13	CASSLGPLGEQFF	TGTGCCAGCAGCCTGGGACCCCTTGGTGAGCAGTTCTTC
NA	TRBV4-3	few	TRBJ2-1	16	CASSQEVESSYNEQFF	TGCGCCAGCAGCCAAGAGGTGGAAAGCTCCTACAATGAGCAGTTCTTC
TRBD2	TRBV12-3/TRBV12-4	many	TRBJ2-7	14	CASSYGLAGYEQYF	TGTGCCAGCAGTTATGGACTAGCCGGGTACGAGCAGTACTTC
NA	TRBV15	NA	TRBJ1-1	17	CATSRERGRTLNTEAFF	TGTGCCACCAGCAGAGAAAGGGGCCGGACCTTGAACACTGAAGCTTTCTTT
NA	TRBV7-9	many	TRBJ2-5	16	CASSPSTDLYQETQYF	TGTGCCAGCAGCCCATCCACGGACTTGTACCAAGAGACCCAGTACTTC
NA	TRBV12-5	NA	TRBJ2-7	13	CASGLGGSYEQYF	TGTGCTAGTGGTTTGGGTGGGAGCTACGAGCAGTACTTC
NA	TRBV6-2/TRBV6-3	few	TRBJ1-1	13	CASSKPHWAEAFF	TGTGCCAGCAGTAAACCCCATTGGGCTGAAGCTTTCTTT
NA	TRBV5-6	NA	TRBJ1-1	15	CASSGDVSVNTEAFF	TGTGCCAGCAGCGGCGACGTTTCAGTGAACACTGAAGCTTTCTTT